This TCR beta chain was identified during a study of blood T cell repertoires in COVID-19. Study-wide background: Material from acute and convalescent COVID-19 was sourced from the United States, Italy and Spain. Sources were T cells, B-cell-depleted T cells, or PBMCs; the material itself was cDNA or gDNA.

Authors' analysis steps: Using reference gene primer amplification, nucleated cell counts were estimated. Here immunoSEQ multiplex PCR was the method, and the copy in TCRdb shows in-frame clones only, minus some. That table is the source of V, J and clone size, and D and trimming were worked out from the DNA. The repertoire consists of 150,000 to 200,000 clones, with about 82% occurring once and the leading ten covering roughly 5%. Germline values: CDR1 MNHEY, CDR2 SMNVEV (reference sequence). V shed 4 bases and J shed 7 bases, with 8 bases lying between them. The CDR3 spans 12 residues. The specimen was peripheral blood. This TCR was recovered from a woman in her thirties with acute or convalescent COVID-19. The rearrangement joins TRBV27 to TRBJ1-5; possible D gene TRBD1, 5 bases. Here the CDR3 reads CASSSQGQPQHF. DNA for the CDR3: TGTGCCAGCAGTTCCCAGGGACAGCCCCAGCATTTT.